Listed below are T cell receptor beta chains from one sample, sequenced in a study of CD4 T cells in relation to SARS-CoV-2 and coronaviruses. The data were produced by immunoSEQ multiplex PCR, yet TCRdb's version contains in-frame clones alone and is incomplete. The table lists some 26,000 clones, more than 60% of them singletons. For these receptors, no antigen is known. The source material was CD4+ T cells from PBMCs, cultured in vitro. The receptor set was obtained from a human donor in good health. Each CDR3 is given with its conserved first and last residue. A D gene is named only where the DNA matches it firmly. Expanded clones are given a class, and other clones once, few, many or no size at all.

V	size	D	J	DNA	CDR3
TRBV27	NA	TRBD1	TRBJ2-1	TGTGCCAGCAACAACCGGGACAGGGGGTACAATGAGCAGTTCTTC	CASNNRDRGYNEQFF
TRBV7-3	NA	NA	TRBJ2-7	TGTGCCAGCAGCTTATCCGCAGGCCCCCAAGGGCCTACCGGGGAGCAGTACTTC	CASSLSAGPQGPTGEQYF
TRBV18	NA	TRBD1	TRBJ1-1	TGTGCCAGCTCACCCCAGGGGGACACTGAAGCTTTCTTT	CASSPQGDTEAFF
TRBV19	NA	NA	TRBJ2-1	TGTGCCAGTAGTATCCTGGAGACGGCGACCTACAATGAGCAGTTCTTC	CASSILETATYNEQFF
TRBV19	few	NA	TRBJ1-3	TGTGCCAGTAGTACCGGGACGGACTCTGGAAACACCATATATTTT	CASSTGTDSGNTIYF
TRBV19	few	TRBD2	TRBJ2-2	TGTGCCAGTAGTACGACGGGGGGGGTCACCGGGGAGCTGTTTTTT	CASSTTGGVTGELFF
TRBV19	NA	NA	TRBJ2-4	TGTGCCAGTAGTGACCAGGTCCCCAGGTACATTCAGTACTTC	CASSDQVPRYIQYF
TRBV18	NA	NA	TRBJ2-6	TGTGCCAGCTCTCTCTCGTTAGGTGGGGCCAACGTCCTGACTTTC	CASSLSLGGANVLTF
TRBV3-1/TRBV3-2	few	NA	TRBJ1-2	TGTGCCAGCAGCACAGGAGATAACTATGGCTACACCTTC	CASSTGDNYGYTF
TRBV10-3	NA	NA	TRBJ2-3	TGTGCCACCGGGACCCCTGGGGCAGATACGCAGTATTTT	CATGTPGADTQYF
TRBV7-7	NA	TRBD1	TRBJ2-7	TGTGCCAGCAGCCCCCAGGGGGCTTACGAGCAGTACTTC	CASSPQGAYEQYF
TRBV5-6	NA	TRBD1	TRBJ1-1	TGTGCCAGCAGTTTGATCTCCCAGGGGGGGAACACTGAAGCTTTCTTT	CASSLISQGGNTEAFF
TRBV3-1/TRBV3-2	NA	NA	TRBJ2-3	TGTGCCAGCAGCCAAAATCTCCCCGATACAGATACGCAGTATTTT	CASSQNLPDTDTQYF
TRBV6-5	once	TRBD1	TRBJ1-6	TGTGCCAGCAGAGAGGGACAGGCCATATCACCCCTCCACTTT	CASREGQAISPLHF
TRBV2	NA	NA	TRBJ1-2	TGTGCCAGCAGTGAGGACAGAGCTAACTATGGCTACACCTTC	CASSEDRANYGYTF
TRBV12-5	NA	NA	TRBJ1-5	TGTGCTAGTGGTTTGGTCGGGAATCAGCCCCAGCATTTT	CASGLVGNQPQHF
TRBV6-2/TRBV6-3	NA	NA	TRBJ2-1	TGTGCCAGCAGTTACTGGGGATATGAGCAGTTCTTC	CASSYWGYEQFF
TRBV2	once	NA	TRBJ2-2	TGTGCCAGCTGTTCCCGTCCGTTTGCGAACACCGGGGAGCTGTTTTTT	CASCSRPFANTGELFF
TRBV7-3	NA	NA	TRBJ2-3	TGTGCCAGCAGCTTGACCTTCTTGGATACGCAGTATTTT	CASSLTFLDTQYF
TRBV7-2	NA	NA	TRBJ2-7	TGTGCCAGCAGCCCTTCCCCAGGGCGGGAGCAGTACTTC	CASSPSPGREQYF
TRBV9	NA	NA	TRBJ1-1	TGTGCCAGCAGCGTTTCGACTGGACACAGGGACACTGAAGCTTTCTTT	CASSVSTGHRDTEAFF
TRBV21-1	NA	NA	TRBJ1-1	TGTGCCAGCAGCAAAGACCCGGACAGGGTGAGGGAAGCTTTCTTT	CASSKDPDRVREAFF
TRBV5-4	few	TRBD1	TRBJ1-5	TGTGCCAGCATTGAGGGGGCCGGCATTCAGCCCCAGCATTTT	CASIEGAGIQPQHF
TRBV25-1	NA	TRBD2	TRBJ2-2	TGTGCCAGCAGTGCACTAGCGGGACCCACCGGGGAGCTGTTTTTT	CASSALAGPTGELFF
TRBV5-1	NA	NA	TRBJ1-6	TGCGCCAGCAGCTTGGAGGACAGTAATTCACCCCTCCACTTT	CASSLEDSNSPLHF
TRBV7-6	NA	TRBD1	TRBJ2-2	TGTGCCAGCAGCTTCCGGACAGGGCAGAACACCGGGGAGCTGTTTTTT	CASSFRTGQNTGELFF
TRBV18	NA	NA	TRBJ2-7	TGTGCCAGCTCACCACCGTCGGTCCCCGAGCAGTACTTC	CASSPPSVPEQYF
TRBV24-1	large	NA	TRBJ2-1	TGTGCCACCAGTGACGGGGCCGCAGTTCTTAATGAGCAGTTCTTC	CATSDGAAVLNEQFF
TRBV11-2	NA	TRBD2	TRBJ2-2	TGTGCCAGCAGCTTTAGGGAGGGACGAAACACCGGGGAGCTGTTTTTT	CASSFREGRNTGELFF
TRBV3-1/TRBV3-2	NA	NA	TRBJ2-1	TGTGCCAGCAGCCAATCCTCCTACAATGAGCAGTTCTTC	CASSQSSYNEQFF
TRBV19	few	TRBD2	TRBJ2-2	TGTGCCAGTAGCGCTAGCGGGACGAACACCGGGGAGCTGTTTTTT	CASSASGTNTGELFF
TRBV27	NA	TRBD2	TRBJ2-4	TGTGCCAGCAGTCCTAGGACTAGCGGGGTTAAAAACATTCAGTACTTC	CASSPRTSGVKNIQYF
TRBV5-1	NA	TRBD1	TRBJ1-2	TGCGCCAGCAGCTTGGAGGAGAGGGGGCGAAGATATGGCTACACCTTC	CASSLEERGRRYGYTF
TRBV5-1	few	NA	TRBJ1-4	TGCGCCAGCAGCCGGAATGCGGGGCCAGATGAAAAACTGTTTTTT	CASSRNAGPDEKLFF
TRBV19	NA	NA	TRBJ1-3	TGTGCCAGTAGTATTCCGCTCAGCGACGGACCGGGATACTCTGGAAACACCATATATTTT	CASSIPLSDGPGYSGNTIYF
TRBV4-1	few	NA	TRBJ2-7	TGCGCCAGCAGCCAAGCAGCCTCGTACGAGCAGTACTTC	CASSQAASYEQYF
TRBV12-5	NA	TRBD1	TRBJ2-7	TGTGCTAGTGGTGGAGGACAGGGGTTCTCCTACGAGCAGTACTTC	CASGGGQGFSYEQYF
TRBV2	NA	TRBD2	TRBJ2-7	TGTGCCAGCACTATCGAGCGGGGCAGTTACGAGCAGTACTTC	CASTIERGSYEQYF
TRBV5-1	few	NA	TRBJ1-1	TGCGCCAGCAGCTTGGTAGGGGACACTGAAGCTTTCTTT	CASSLVGDTEAFF
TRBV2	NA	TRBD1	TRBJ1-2	TGTGCCAGCAGTGAAGTGACAGGGGGCGCGAACTATGGCTACACCTTC	CASSEVTGGANYGYTF
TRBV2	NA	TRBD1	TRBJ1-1	TGTGCCAGCAGTGCGGACAGGGGGTATACTGAAGCTTTCTTT	CASSADRGYTEAFF
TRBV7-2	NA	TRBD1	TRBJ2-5	TGTGCCAGCAACGACAGGGGTCGGTCAGAGGAGACCCAGTACTTC	CASNDRGRSEETQYF
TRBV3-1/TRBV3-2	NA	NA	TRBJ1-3	TGTGCCAGCAGGAGGGGGGACAAAGGAAACACCATATATTTT	CASRRGDKGNTIYF
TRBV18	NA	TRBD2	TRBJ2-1	TGTGCCAGCTCATCTAGTAGCGGGAGCGATGAGCAGTTCTTC	CASSSSSGSDEQFF
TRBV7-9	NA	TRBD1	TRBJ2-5	TGTGCCAGCACAGTAGGGACAGGGGAAGAGACCCAGTACTTC	CASTVGTGEETQYF
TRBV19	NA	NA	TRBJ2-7	TGTGCCAGTAGCAACAAGGACGGCTACGAGCAGTACTTC	CASSNKDGYEQYF
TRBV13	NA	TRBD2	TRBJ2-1	TGTGCCAGCAGTCCTCCCCCACTAGCGGGAGGGTCCAATGAGCAGTTCTTC	CASSPPPLAGGSNEQFF
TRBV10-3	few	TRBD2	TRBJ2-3	TGTGCCATCAGTGAGTTGGCTTCTAGCGGGAGGTCTGATACGCAGTATTTT	CAISELASSGRSDTQYF